The following is a T cell receptor beta chain sequence with its context. This entry is derived from a study of blood T cell repertoires in COVID-19. Across the study: The United States, Italy and Spain were the sources of the acute and convalescent COVID-19 samples.

TCRdb keeps only in-frame clones here, not all; method: immunoSEQ multiplex PCR. The sample shows over 200,000 clones, roughly 80% of them seen only once. Per germline, CDR1 SGHAT and CDR2 FQNNGV. This CDR3 region has 14 residues. The germline V and J ends were trimmed by 5 bases and 7 bases, with 15 bases remaining between them. Across 20 to 25 US areas, participants ranged in age from about 18 to 90 years. The origin of this receptor is a man in his sixties who had recovered from COVID-19. Input material: PBMCs or T cells enriched from blood (not recorded which). The rearrangement joins TRBV11-2 to TRBJ2-1; D ambiguous. The chain's CDR3 is CASSTRSSGNEQFF. DNA for the CDR3: TGTGCCAGCAGCACCCGGAGTTCTGGGAATGAGCAGTTCTTC.